This T cell receptor (beta chain) appears in the sequencing data of a study of regulatory T cells in long-lasting Graves disease. Noted time point: newly diagnosed GD, antithyroid drugs for less than 3 months. Extracted PBMC RNA gave rise to the TCR library. Patients of an endocrinology department in Xi'an, China, were included. Points from the study as a whole: Persistent disease preferred TRBV28, TRBJ1-2 and TRBJ2-5. Reduced TCR diversity was observed in persistent Graves' patients versus newly diagnosed patients. Among persistent patients, a larger number of public clonotypes were shared (around 3,000) than among newly diagnosed patients (about 970).

This clonotype appeared many times. What it recognizes is unknown. V dropped 6 bases and J dropped 0; count of bases not matched to a gene: 1. The CDR3 consists of 14 residues. CDR1 is MNHEY and CDR2 is SMNVEV in the germline V gene (reference sequence). CDR3-region Arm-PCR and iRepertoire HTBI primers produced the TCR beta libraries. Using its own MiXCR run on the multiplex PCR reads, TCRdb lists one record per CDR3 protein. The sample includes a few hundred thousand distinct CDR3 sequences, about 18% of them seen just once. The sample also formed part of further work on T cells in Graves' hyperthyroidism and ophthalmopathy.

Sequenced here: peripheral blood mononuclear cells (PBMCs), sampled at new diagnosis, from a patient treated with antithyroid drugs. The receptor was derived from a woman in her thirties with Graves disease. V usage is TRBV27 and J usage is TRBJ2-2; 7 bases align to TRBD1. In DNA form, the CDR3 reads TGTGCCAGCAGGGACAGGACGAACACCGGGGAGCTGTTTTTT. This encodes CASRDRTNTGELFF.